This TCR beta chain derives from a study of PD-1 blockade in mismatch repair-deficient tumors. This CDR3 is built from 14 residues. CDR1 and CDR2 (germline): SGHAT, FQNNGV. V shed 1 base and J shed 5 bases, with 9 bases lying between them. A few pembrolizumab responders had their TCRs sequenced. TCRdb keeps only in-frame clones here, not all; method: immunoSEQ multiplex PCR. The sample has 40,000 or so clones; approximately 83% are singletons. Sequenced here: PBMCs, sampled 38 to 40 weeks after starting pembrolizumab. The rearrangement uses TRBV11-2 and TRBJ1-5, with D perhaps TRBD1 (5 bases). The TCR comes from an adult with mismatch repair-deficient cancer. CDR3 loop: CASSLVGGDQPQHF. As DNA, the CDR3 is TGTGCCAGCAGCTTAGTCGGGGGGGATCAGCCCCAGCATTTT.